These T cell receptor beta chains were read from a single sample in a study of CD8 T cells in Susac syndrome. TCRdb reprocessed the immunoSEQ multiplex PCR reads via MiXCR and lists one record per CDR3 protein. Here the sample spans about 210,000 distinct CDR3 sequences, 85% to 95% being singletons. The specimen was CD4+ T cells from PBMCs. These receptors came from a human donor in good health. Both conserved end residues are part of each CDR3. A D gene is named only where the DNA matches it firmly. Size is stated for part of the rows, as once, few or many counts, or as a class when the clone is expanded.

clone_size: -
d_call: TRBD2
v_call: TRBV7-9
j_call: TRBJ2-7
cdr3_nt: TGTGCCAGCAGCTTATCGGCCAGCGGGGGGTCCTACGAGCAGTACTTC
cdr3_aa: CASSLSASGGSYEQYF

clone_size: -
d_call: TRBD1
v_call: TRBV9
j_call: TRBJ2-7
cdr3_nt: TGTGCCAGCAGCGCGCGGGGGACAGGGGAACAGTACTTC
cdr3_aa: CASSARGTGEQYF

clone_size: -
d_call: -
v_call: TRBV9
j_call: TRBJ1-2
cdr3_nt: TGTGCCAGCAGCGTAGCCGGGACCTATGGCTACACCTTC
cdr3_aa: CASSVAGTYGYTF

clone_size: once
d_call: TRBD1
v_call: TRBV27
j_call: TRBJ1-1
cdr3_nt: TGTGCCAGCAGTTTGGACAGGGGAGCCTTTAACACTGAAGCTTTCTTT
cdr3_aa: CASSLDRGAFNTEAFF

clone_size: -
d_call: TRBD2
v_call: TRBV20-1
j_call: TRBJ2-2
cdr3_nt: TGCAGTGCTAGAAAGTCTAGCGGGGTCGGGGAGCTGTTTTTT
cdr3_aa: CSARKSSGVGELFF

clone_size: -
d_call: TRBD1
v_call: TRBV12-3/TRBV12-4
j_call: TRBJ1-3
cdr3_nt: TGTGCCAGCAGTCCCAGGACAGGGTATACGGACACCATATATTTT
cdr3_aa: CASSPRTGYTDTIYF

clone_size: -
d_call: -
v_call: TRBV29-1
j_call: TRBJ1-1
cdr3_nt: TGCAGCGTAATGAACACTGAAGCTTTCTTT
cdr3_aa: CSVMNTEAFF

clone_size: -
d_call: -
v_call: TRBV29-1
j_call: TRBJ2-3
cdr3_nt: TGCAGCGTTGATACGAGCACAGATACGCAGTATTTT
cdr3_aa: CSVDTSTDTQYF

clone_size: -
d_call: -
v_call: TRBV28
j_call: TRBJ2-2
cdr3_nt: TGTGCCAGCAGTACTTCAGGAGCGAACACCGGGGAGCTGTTTTTT
cdr3_aa: CASSTSGANTGELFF

clone_size: -
d_call: -
v_call: TRBV7-2
j_call: TRBJ1-2
cdr3_nt: TGTGCCAGCAGCCCCGTTGGCCAGGTTATCTATGGCTACACCTTC
cdr3_aa: CASSPVGQVIYGYTF

clone_size: once
d_call: -
v_call: TRBV20-1
j_call: TRBJ2-5
cdr3_nt: TGCAGTGCAGCCGAGCAAGAGACCCAGTACTTC
cdr3_aa: CSAAEQETQYF

clone_size: once
d_call: TRBD2
v_call: TRBV11-2
j_call: TRBJ2-1
cdr3_nt: TGTGCCAGCAACCCGGGGCGGGGGGGCCGAGATGAGCAGTTCTTC
cdr3_aa: CASNPGRGGRDEQFF

clone_size: -
d_call: TRBD2
v_call: TRBV7-3
j_call: TRBJ2-1
cdr3_nt: TGTGCCAGCAGCGCCGGGACTAGCGGGACCGGTGAGCAGTTCTTC
cdr3_aa: CASSAGTSGTGEQFF

clone_size: -
d_call: -
v_call: TRBV18
j_call: TRBJ2-1
cdr3_nt: TGTGCCAGCTCACCACCAAGCGCTACTAGCTACAATGAGCAGTTCTTC
cdr3_aa: CASSPPSATSYNEQFF

clone_size: -
d_call: -
v_call: TRBV3-1
j_call: TRBJ2-5
cdr3_nt: TGTGCCAGCAGCTTCCCCGGGAGCTCCGGGGAGACCCAGTACTTC
cdr3_aa: CASSFPGSSGETQYF

clone_size: -
d_call: -
v_call: TRBV20-1
j_call: TRBJ1-5
cdr3_nt: TGCAGTGCCCTCGGGCGCAATCAGCCCCAGCATTTT
cdr3_aa: CSALGRNQPQHF

clone_size: -
d_call: -
v_call: TRBV12-3/TRBV12-4
j_call: TRBJ1-1
cdr3_nt: TGTGCCAGCAGTTTATCGGGCGGTGAAGCTTTCTTT
cdr3_aa: CASSLSGGEAFF

clone_size: -
d_call: -
v_call: TRBV19
j_call: TRBJ2-5
cdr3_nt: TGTGCCAGTAGAAGACAGGGAGGTCTCGAGACCCAGTACTTC
cdr3_aa: CASRRQGGLETQYF

clone_size: -
d_call: TRBD1
v_call: TRBV20-1
j_call: TRBJ1-2
cdr3_nt: TGCAGTGCTGCTGCCCGACGGGACAGGGCGGACTATGGCTACACCTTC
cdr3_aa: CSAAARRDRADYGYTF